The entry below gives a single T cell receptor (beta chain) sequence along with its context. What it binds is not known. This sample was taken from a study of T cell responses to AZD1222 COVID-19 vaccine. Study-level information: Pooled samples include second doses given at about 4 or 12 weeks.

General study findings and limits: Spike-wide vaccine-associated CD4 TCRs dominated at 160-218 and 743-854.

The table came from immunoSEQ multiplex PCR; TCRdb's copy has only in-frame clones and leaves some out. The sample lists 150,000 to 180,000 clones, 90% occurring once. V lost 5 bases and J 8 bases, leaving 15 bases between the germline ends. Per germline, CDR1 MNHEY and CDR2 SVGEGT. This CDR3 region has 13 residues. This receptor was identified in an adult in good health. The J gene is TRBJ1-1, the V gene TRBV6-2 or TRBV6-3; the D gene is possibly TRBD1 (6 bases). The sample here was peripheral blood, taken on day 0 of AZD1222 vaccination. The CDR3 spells CASSQPTGWEAFF. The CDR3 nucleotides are TGTGCCAGCAGTCAACCCACAGGGTGGGAAGCTTTCTTT.